These 24 T cell receptor beta chains share one sample of origin, sequenced in a study of OX40 agonist ivuxolimab in advanced cancers. Data came from immunoSEQ multiplex PCR; TCRdb stores just in-frame clones and leaves some out. The sample yields 65,000 to 95,000 clones, roughly 90% seen once. This specimen was CD4+ or CD8+ T cells sorted from blood, taken in a trial of the OX40 agonist ivuxolimab. The receptor set was obtained from an adult with an advanced solid tumor such as melanoma, head and neck, liver or kidney cancer.

This sequence joins TRBV30 and TRBJ2-5, with D perhaps matching TRBD1 (8 bases). The CDR3 contains 16 residues. Between the trimmed V and J ends, which lost 1 base and 1 base, there was a span of 16 bases. CDR1 is GTSNPN, CDR2 SVGIG, per germline (reference sequence). The CDR3 region is CAWSGYRGGAQETQYF. The CDR3 region has the DNA TGTGCCTGGAGTGGATACAGGGGGGGGGCCCAAGAGACCCAGTACTTC.

The chain carries TRBV10-2 and TRBJ2-1; TRBD2 matches at 14 bases. The CDR3 sequence is 17 residues long. Germline V gene sequence: CDR1 WSHSY, CDR2 SAAADI. Germline trimming cut 2 bases from V and 8 bases from J; bases unmatched to any gene: 8. CDR3 DNA sequence: TGCGCCAGCAGTGAGCGACGGACTAGCGGGAGGCGGGATGAGCAGTTCTTC. Its protein is CASSERRTSGRRDEQFF.

The chain has TRBV18 and TRBJ2-5; 7 bases fit TRBD1. Germline V CDR1 and CDR2: KGHSH, LQKENI. V was clipped by 4 bases and J by 2 bases; unmatched bases: 4. The CDR3 has 14 amino acids. CDR3 DNA: TGTGCCAGCTCACTAGACAGGGCTCAAGAGACCCAGTACTTC. This translates into CASSLDRAQETQYF. Together with reference TRBV18 and TRBJ2-5, the CDR3 gives the full variable domain: NAGVMQNPRHLVRRRGQEARLRCSPMKGHSHVYWYRQLPEEGLKFMVYLQKENIIDESGMPKERFSAEFPKEGPSILRIQQVVRGDSAAYFCASSLDRAQETQYFGPGTRLLVL.

The rearrangement links TRBV5-4 to TRBJ2-2; a possible D gene is TRBD2 (6 bases). This CDR3 comprises 15 residues. The germline gives CDR1 SGHNT, CDR2 YYREEE (reference sequence). Trimming took off 5 bases at V and 4 bases at J, with 15 bases between the two ends. The CDR3, as DNA: TGTGCCAGCAGTTCCCCGTGGGGGGTCACCGGGGAGCTGTTTTTT. Amino acid sequence: CASSSPWGVTGELFF. Using reference TRBV5-4 and TRBJ2-2 for the parts outside the CDR3, the full variable domain is ETGVTQSPTHLIKTRGQQVTLRCSSQSGHNTVSWYQQALGQGPQFIFQYYREEENGRGNFPPRFSGLQFPNYSSELNVNALELDDSALYLCASSSPWGVTGELFFGEGSRLTVL.

The V gene is TRBV7-3, the J gene TRBJ2-2; D gene unclear. Looked up from germline, CDR1 is SGHTA and CDR2 is FQGTGA. The CDR3 covers 14 residues. Trimming removed 5 bases at V and 4 bases at J, with 11 bases between. The CDR3 nucleotides are TGTGCCAGCAGCCCCCTGGACCCCACCGGGGAGCTGTTTTTT. Translated: CASSPLDPTGELFF.

This clone was recorded only once. The V and J genes are TRBV6-5 and TRBJ2-7; TRBD2 matches 10 bases. The germline gives CDR1 MNHEY, CDR2 SVGAGI. CDR3 length: 15 amino acids. V lost 6 bases to trimming and J lost 7 bases; unmatched junction nucleotides: 12. The CDR3, as DNA: TGTGCCAGCAGCCCCCTCCTAGCGGGAGTTGAGGAGCAGTACTTC. It specifies CASSPLLAGVEEQYF.

The chain couples TRBV9 to TRBJ2-2, with D uncertain. CDR3 size: 14 residues. V was cut by 4 bases and J by 2 bases, with 9 bases left in between. Germline V gene data show CDR1 as SGDLS and CDR2 as YYNGEE. DNA of the CDR3: TGTGCCAGCAGCACCCAAATTAACACCGGGGAGCTGTTTTTT. Translating it yields CASSTQINTGELFF.

This rearrangement joins TRBV7-9 to TRBJ2-7; unclear D gene. The CDR3 covers 15 residues. Germline V gene sequence: CDR1 SEHNR, CDR2 FQNEAQ (reference sequence). V gave up 5 bases and J gave up 2 bases, with 16 bases separating them. CDR3 loop: CASSPPGAFTYEQYF. As DNA, the CDR3 is TGTGCCAGCAGCCCACCGGGCGCCTTCACCTACGAGCAGTACTTC.

V is TRBV9 and J is TRBJ2-1, with D possibly being TRBD1 (5 bases). Trimming took 4 bases from V and 2 from J, leaving 13 bases between them. The CDR3 sequence is 15 residues long. Looked up from germline, CDR1 is SGDLS and CDR2 is YYNGEE. CDR3 amino acids: CASSPRQGTYNEQFF. The CDR3 DNA is TGTGCCAGCAGCCCCCGCCAGGGCACCTACAATGAGCAGTTCTTC.

This rearrangement joins TRBV29-1 to TRBJ1-1; the match to TRBD1 covers 8 bases. Trimming at V came to 3 bases and at J to 1 base, leaving 1 base not matched to a gene. Germline CDR1 and CDR2: SQVTM and ANQGSEA. The CDR3 is 13 residues long. The CDR3, as DNA: TGCAGCGTTGAGGGGACAGGGAACACTGAAGCTTTCTTT. Translation: CSVEGTGNTEAFF.

This clone was observed a few times. The gene calls are TRBV30 and TRBJ2-5, with unresolved D. Germline V lookup: CDR1 GTSNPN, CDR2 SVGIG (reference sequence). The CDR3 covers 14 residues. Trimming removed 2 bases at V and 5 bases at J, with 15 bases between. For the CDR3, the DNA is TGTGCCTGGAGTAGGAACAGCGTCTGGGAGACCCAGTACTTC. It is translated as CAWSRNSVWETQYF.

The chain employs TRBV29-1 and TRBJ2-5; perhaps TRBD1 as D (5 bases). Trimming left V 4 bases short and J 2 bases short, with 11 bases between. CDR1 and CDR2 from the germline V gene are SQVTM and ANQGSEA. The CDR3 is 13 residues long. CDR3 nucleotide sequence: TGCAGCGTTGGCAGGGTGGGACAAGAGACCCAGTACTTC. This translates into CSVGRVGQETQYF.

The chain is built from TRBV6-6 and TRBJ1-2; D unclear. Trimming stripped 5 bases from V and 6 bases from J, with 13 bases between. CDR3 size: 13 residues. CDR1 is MNHNY and CDR2 is SVGAGI in the germline V gene (reference sequence). CDR3 coding DNA: TGTGCCAGCAGTGCACGGGAGCCGGATGGCTACACCTTC. Translated: CASSAREPDGYTF.

The chain has TRBV6-5 and TRBJ2-1; D uncertain. CDR1 is MNHEY and CDR2 is SVGAGI in the germline V gene. Trimming pared 4 bases from V and 1 base from J, leaving 14 bases between. This CDR3 comprises 16 residues. The CDR3 protein is CASSSDAVGSYNEQFF. The CDR3 DNA is TGTGCCAGCAGTTCCGACGCCGTTGGGTCCTACAATGAGCAGTTCTTC.

This sequence joins TRBV19 and TRBJ1-5; D gene ambiguous. The CDR3 totals 13 residues. In germline, CDR1 is LNHDA, CDR2 SQIVND (reference sequence). V was pared by 6 bases and J by 5 bases, with 11 bases between. The CDR3 nucleotides read TGTGCCAGTAGCCCGCAGTGGGATCAGCCCCAGCATTTT. Amino acid sequence: CASSPQWDQPQHF.

CDR3 in DNA: TGTGCCAGCAGCTGGACGCCTGGGACTGAAGCTTTCTTT. It codes for CASSWTPGTEAFF. The chain combines TRBV7-9 with TRBJ1-1, with D uncertain. The CDR3 contains 13 residues. The germline gives CDR1 SEHNR, CDR2 FQNEAQ (reference sequence). V gave up 4 bases and J gave up 5 bases, with 11 bases separating them.

The chain has TRBV7-8 and TRBJ2-1, with D possibly matching TRBD2 (6 bases). The CDR3 has 13 residues. V gave up 2 bases and J gave up 7 bases, with 9 bases separating them. Germline loops: CDR1 SGHVS, CDR2 FQNEAQ. CDR3 amino acids: CASSLSRDNEQFF. The CDR3 nucleotides are TGTGCCAGCAGCTTATCGCGGGATAATGAGCAGTTCTTC.

This clone came up once. The chain carries TRBV4-3 and TRBJ2-7; 7 bases fit TRBD1. The V gene end was trimmed by 4 bases and the J gene end by 5 bases; junction bases not matched to a gene: 14. Germline values: CDR1 LGHNA, CDR2 YSLEER. CDR3 length: 16 amino acids. The CDR3 bases are TGCGCCAGCAGCCTCCTGCTATTGACAGGGAGTAACGAGCAGTACTTC. Encoded protein: CASSLLLLTGSNEQYF.

The V call is TRBV15, the J call TRBJ2-7, with unresolved D. V was pared by 3 bases and J by 0 bases, with 15 bases between. The CDR3 spans 16 residues. CDR1 and CDR2 (germline): LNHNV, YYDKDF (reference sequence). The CDR3 spells CATSRIGVAFSYEQYF. DNA of the CDR3: TGTGCCACCAGCAGGATCGGAGTAGCTTTCTCCTACGAGCAGTACTTC.

V usage is TRBV29-1 and J usage is TRBJ2-1; D is possibly TRBD2 (5 bases). Looked up from germline, CDR1 is SQVTM and CDR2 is ANQGSEA. The CDR3 totals 12 residues. Trimming stripped 6 bases from V and 4 bases from J, with 10 bases between. This CDR3 is CSVSDYYNEQFF. CDR3 nucleotide sequence: TGCAGCGTCTCCGACTATTACAATGAGCAGTTCTTC.

The genes are TRBV7-9 and TRBJ2-5; tentatively, D is TRBD2 (5 bases). Deletions cut 5 bases from V and 2 bases from J, with 24 bases between. The CDR3 sequence is 18 residues long. From germline, CDR1 is SEHNR and CDR2 FQNEAQ (reference sequence). CDR3 DNA: TGTGCCAGCAGCCCATCGGAGGTTGGTTGGGCGCCTCAAGAGACCCAGTACTTC. Translating gives CASSPSEVGWAPQETQYF.

The chain employs TRBV18 and TRBJ2-2; 8 bases agree with TRBD1. The germline V gene has CDR1 KGHSH and CDR2 LQKENI. The CDR3 consists of 14 residues. J was trimmed by 5 bases and V by 5 bases; bases with no gene match: 4. CDR3 residues: CASSSDRGTGELFF. Here the CDR3 DNA reads TGTGCCAGCTCATCAGACAGGGGTACCGGGGAGCTGTTTTTT.

This rearrangement joins TRBV18 to TRBJ2-3; 16 nucleotides match TRBD2. The germline V gene encodes CDR1 KGHSH and CDR2 LQKENI. J lost 2 bases, V lost 2 bases, and 1 base had no gene match. The CDR3 covers 17 residues. The CDR3 protein is CASSPGTSGRATDTQYF. The CDR3 region has the DNA TGTGCCAGCTCACCAGGGACTAGCGGGAGGGCCACAGATACGCAGTATTTT.

The V and J genes are TRBV14 and TRBJ2-7; D is uncertain. The CDR3 has 14 amino acids. CDR1 and CDR2 from the germline V gene are SGHDN and FVKESK. V dropped 1 base and J dropped 2 bases, with 9 bases sitting between them. The chain's CDR3 is CASSQVIGPYEQYF. The CDR3, as DNA: TGTGCCAGCAGCCAAGTAATCGGGCCCTACGAGCAGTACTTC. Together with reference TRBV14 and TRBJ2-7, the CDR3 gives the full variable domain: EAGVTQFPSHSVIEKGQTVTLRCDPISGHDNLYWYRRVMGKEIKFLLHFVKESKQDESGMPNNRFLAERTGGTYSTLKVQPAELEDSGVYFCASSQVIGPYEQYFGPGTRLTVT.